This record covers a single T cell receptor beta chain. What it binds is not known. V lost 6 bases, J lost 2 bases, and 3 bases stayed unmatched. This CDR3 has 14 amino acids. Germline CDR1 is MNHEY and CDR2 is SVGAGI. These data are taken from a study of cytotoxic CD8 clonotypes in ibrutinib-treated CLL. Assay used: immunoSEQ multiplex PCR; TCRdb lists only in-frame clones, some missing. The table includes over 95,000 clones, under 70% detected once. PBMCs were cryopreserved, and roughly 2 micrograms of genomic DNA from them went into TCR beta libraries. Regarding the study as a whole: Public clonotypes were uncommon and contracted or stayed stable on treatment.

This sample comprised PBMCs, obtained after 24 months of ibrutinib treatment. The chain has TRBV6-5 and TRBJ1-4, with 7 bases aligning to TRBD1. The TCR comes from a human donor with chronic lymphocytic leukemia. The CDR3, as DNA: TGTGCCAGCAGGCAGGGGGGGACTAATGAAAAACTGTTTTTT. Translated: CASRQGGTNEKLFF.